This T cell receptor beta chain was sequenced for a study of T cell changes during pregnancy in multiple sclerosis (dated by TCRdb to the late 2010s). Broadly, across the study: Changes in the T cell repertoire over the course of pregnancy were examined in this study in women with multiple sclerosis.

Libraries were made using the immunoSEQ multiplex PCR assay. What TCRdb holds here is the immuneACCESS table cut down to in-frame rearrangements. Part of the clones is not present; checked against another copy, under half of the missing clones reflect an unresolved V gene, and the others are unexplained. Here the sample has roughly 74,000 clones; around 85% occur a single time. Of the sample, around 3% is held by the ten largest clones. From the cysteine up to the phenylalanine, the CDR3 has a length of 14 residues. The only DNA kept is the CDR3, 42 bases in frame from the first base. V is shortened by 5 bases, J by 1 base, and the region joining them spans 15 bases. Per the germline V gene, SQVTM is the CDR1 and ANQGSEA is the CDR2. About this clone itself: It lacks a known antigen. Nothing much larger sits one base from this clone, and base qualities are not available.

The chain couples TRBV29-1 to TRBJ2-7; tentative D gene TRBD1, with 5 bases matching. The source of this sequence is a female donor with multiple sclerosis, enrolled in a pregnancy study. The source material was peripheral blood, sampled before pregnancy. The DNA is TGCAGCGTTTCCCCGCCCGACAGATCCTACGAGCAGTACTTC. Translated, it reads CSVSPPDRSYEQYF.